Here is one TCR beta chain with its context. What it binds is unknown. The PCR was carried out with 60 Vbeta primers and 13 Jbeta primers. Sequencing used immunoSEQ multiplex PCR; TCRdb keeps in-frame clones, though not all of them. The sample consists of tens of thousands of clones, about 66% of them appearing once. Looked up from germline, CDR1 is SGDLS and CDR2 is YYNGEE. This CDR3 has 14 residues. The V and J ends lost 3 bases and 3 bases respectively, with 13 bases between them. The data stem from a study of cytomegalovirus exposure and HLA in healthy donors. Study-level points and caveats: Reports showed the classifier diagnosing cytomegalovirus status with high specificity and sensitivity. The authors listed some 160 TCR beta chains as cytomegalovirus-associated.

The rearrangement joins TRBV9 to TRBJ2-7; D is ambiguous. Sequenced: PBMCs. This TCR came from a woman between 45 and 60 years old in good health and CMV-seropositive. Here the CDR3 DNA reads TGTGCCAGCAGCGGCCCACAGTCAAACTACGAGCAGTACTTC. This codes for CASSGPQSNYEQYF.